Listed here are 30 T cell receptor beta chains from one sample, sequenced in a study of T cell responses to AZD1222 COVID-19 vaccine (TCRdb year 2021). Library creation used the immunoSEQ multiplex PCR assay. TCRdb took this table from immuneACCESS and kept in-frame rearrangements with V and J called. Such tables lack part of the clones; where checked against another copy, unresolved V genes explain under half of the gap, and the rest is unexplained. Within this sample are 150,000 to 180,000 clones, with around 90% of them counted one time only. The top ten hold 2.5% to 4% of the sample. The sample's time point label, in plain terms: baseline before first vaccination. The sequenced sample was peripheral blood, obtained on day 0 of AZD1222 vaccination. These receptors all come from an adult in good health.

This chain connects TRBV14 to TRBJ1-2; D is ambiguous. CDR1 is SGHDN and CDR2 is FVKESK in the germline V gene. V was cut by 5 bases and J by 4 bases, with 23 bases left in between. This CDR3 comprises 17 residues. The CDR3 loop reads CASSSRSVSTDGYGYTF. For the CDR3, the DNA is TGTGCCAGCAGCTCCCGTTCAGTTAGCACGGATGGCTATGGCTACACCTTC.

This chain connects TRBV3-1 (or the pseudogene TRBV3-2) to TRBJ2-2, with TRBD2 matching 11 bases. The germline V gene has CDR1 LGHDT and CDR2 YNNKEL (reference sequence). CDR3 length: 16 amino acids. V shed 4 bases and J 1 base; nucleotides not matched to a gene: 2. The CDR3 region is CASSLLAGGNTGELFF. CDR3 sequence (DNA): TGTGCCAGCAGCCTTCTAGCGGGGGGGAACACCGGGGAGCTGTTTTTT.

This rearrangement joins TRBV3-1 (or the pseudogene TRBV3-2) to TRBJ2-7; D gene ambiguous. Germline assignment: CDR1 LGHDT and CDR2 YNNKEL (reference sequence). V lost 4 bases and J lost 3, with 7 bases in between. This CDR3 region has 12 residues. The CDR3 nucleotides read TGTGCCAGCAGCCTCGGTTACTACGAGCAGTACTTC. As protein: CASSLGYYEQYF.

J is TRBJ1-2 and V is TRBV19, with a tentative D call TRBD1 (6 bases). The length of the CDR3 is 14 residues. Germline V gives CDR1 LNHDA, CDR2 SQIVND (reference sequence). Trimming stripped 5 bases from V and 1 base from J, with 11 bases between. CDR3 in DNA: TGTGCCAGTAGTCTCCAAGGGGGTAACTATGGCTACACCTTC. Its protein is CASSLQGGNYGYTF.

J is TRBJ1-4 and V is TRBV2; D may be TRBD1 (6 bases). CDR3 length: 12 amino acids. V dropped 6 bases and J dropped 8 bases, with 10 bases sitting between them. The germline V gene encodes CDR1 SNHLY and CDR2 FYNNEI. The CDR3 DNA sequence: TGTGCCAGCAGGACAGGAGGGGAAAAACTGTTTTTT. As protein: CASRTGGEKLFF.

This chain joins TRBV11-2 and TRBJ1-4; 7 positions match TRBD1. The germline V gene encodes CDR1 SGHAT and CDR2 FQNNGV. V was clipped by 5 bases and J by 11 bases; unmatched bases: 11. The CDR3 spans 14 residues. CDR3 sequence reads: CASSPNRGMRKLFF. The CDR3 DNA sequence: TGTGCCAGCAGCCCAAACAGGGGAATGAGGAAACTGTTTTTT.

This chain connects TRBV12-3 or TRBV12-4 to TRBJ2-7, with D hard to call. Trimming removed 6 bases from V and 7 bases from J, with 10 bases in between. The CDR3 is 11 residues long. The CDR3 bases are TGTGCCAGCAGCTCCGCCTGGGAGCAGTACTTC. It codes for CASSSAWEQYF.

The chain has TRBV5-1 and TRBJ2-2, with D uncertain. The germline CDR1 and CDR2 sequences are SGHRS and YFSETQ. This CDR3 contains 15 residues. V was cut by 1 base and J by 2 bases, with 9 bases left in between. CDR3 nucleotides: TGCGCCAGCAGCTTGATGCAGGTTAACACCGGGGAGCTGTTTTTT. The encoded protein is CASSLMQVNTGELFF.

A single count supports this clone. CDR3: CASSLGGGQTFYEQYF. In DNA, the CDR3 is TGTGCCAGCAGCTTAGGGGGGGGACAGACTTTCTACGAGCAGTACTTC. The V gene is TRBV7-2, the J gene TRBJ2-7; TRBD1 or TRBD2 may be the D gene (7 bases each). The germline V gene has CDR1 SGHTA and CDR2 FQGNSA. There are 16 residues in the CDR3. The V and J ends lost 1 base and 3 bases respectively, with 16 bases between them.

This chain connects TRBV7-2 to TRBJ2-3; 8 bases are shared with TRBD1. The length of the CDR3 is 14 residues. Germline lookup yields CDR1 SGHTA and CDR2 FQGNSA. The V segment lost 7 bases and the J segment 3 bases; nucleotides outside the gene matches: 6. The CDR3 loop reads CASTDRGKTDTQYF. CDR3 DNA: TGTGCCAGCACAGACAGGGGTAAAACAGATACGCAGTATTTT.

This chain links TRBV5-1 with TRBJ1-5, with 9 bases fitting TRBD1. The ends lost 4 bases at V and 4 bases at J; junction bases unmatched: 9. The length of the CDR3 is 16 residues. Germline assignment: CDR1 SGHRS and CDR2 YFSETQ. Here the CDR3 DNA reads TGCGCCAGCAGCCCACCGGGACAGGGTCCGAATCAGCCCCAGCATTTT. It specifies CASSPPGQGPNQPQHF.

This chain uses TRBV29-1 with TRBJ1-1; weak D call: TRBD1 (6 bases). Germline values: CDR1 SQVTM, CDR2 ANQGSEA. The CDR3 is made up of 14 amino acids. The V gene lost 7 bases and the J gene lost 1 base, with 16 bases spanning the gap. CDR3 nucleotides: TGCAGCGCAGGGGACGGACAGTCGAACACTGAAGCTTTCTTT. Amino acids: CSAGDGQSNTEAFF.

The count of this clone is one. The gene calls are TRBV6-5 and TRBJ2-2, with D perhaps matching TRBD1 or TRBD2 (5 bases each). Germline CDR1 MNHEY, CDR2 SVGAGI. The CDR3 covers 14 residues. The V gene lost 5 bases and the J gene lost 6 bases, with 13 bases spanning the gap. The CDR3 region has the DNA TGTGCCAGCAGTCCCGGGACCAACCCCGGGGAGCTGTTTTTT. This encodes CASSPGTNPGELFF.

Here the CDR3 reads CASSLSKGIIQETQYF. The CDR3, as DNA: TGTGCCAGTAGTTTGAGTAAGGGAATCATCCAAGAGACCCAGTACTTC. The chain recombines TRBV19 with TRBJ2-5; no reliable D call. The CDR3 contains 16 residues. Between the trimmed V and J ends, which lost 5 bases and 1 base, there was a span of 17 bases. Germline CDR1 and CDR2: LNHDA and SQIVND (reference sequence).

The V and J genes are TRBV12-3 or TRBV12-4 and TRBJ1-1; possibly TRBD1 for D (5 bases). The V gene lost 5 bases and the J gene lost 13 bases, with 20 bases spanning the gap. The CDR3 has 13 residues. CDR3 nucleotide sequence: TGTGCCAGCAGTCTGAATACCGGGACCTTGCTTTTCTTT. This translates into CASSLNTGTLLFF.

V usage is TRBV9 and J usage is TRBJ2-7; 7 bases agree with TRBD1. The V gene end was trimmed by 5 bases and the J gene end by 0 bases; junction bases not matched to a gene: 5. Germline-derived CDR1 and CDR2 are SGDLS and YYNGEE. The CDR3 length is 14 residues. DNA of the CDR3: TGTGCCAGCAGTGAGACAGGGTTCTCCTACGAGCAGTACTTC. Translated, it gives CASSETGFSYEQYF.

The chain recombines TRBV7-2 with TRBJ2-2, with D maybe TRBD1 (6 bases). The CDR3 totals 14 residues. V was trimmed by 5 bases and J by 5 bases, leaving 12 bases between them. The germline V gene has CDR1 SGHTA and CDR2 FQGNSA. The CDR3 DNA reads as TGTGCCAGCAGCCGGACGCAGGGGACCGGGGAGCTGTTTTTT. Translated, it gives CASSRTQGTGELFF.

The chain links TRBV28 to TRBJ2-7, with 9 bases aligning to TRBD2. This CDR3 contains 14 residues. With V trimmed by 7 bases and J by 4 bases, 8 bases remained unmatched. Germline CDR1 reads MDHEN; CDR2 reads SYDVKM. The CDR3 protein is CASITRGGNYEQYF. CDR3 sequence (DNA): TGTGCCAGCATAACGCGGGGGGGGAATTACGAGCAGTACTTC.

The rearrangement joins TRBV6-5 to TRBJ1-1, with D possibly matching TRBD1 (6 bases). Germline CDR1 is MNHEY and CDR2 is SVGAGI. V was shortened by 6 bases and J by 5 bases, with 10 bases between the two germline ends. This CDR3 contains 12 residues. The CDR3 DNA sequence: TGTGCCAGCAGGGAGGGGGGGACTGAAGCTTTCTTT. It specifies CASREGGTEAFF.

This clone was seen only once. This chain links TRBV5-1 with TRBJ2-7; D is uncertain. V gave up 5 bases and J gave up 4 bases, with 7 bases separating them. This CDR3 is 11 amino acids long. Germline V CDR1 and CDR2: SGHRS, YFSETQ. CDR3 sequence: CASRGYYEQYF. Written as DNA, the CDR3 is TGCGCCAGCAGGGGATATTACGAGCAGTACTTC.

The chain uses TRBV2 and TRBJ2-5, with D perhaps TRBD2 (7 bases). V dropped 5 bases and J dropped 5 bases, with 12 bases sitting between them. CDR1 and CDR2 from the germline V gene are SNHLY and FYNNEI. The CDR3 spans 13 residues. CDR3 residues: CASSLGGRETQYF. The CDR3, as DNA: TGTGCCAGCAGTTTGGGGGGGCGCGAGACCCAGTACTTC.

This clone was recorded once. The DNA of the CDR3 is TGTGCCAGCAGCGTAGATTACGGGCTAGCGGGCACAGATACGCAGTATTTT. This codes for CASSVDYGLAGTDTQYF. The rearrangement links TRBV9 to TRBJ2-3; TRBD2 matches 7 bases. This CDR3 is 17 amino acids long. The J segment lost 1 base and the V segment lost 0 bases, leaving 8 bases of the junction unmatched. Germline CDR1 SGDLS, CDR2 YYNGEE.

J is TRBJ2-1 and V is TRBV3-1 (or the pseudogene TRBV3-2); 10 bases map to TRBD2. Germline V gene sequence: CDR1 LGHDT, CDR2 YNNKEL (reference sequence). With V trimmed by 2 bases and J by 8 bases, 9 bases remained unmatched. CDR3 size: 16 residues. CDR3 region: CASSQPRSGGAHEQFF. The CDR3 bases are TGTGCCAGCAGCCAACCTCGGAGCGGGGGGGCCCATGAGCAGTTCTTC.

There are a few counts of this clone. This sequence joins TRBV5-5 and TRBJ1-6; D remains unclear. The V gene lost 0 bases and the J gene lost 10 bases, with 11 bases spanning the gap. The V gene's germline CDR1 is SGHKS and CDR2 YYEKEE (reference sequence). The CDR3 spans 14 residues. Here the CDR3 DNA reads TGTGCCAGCAGCTTGGAGTTGGAGGGCTCACCCCTCCACTTT. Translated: CASSLELEGSPLHF.

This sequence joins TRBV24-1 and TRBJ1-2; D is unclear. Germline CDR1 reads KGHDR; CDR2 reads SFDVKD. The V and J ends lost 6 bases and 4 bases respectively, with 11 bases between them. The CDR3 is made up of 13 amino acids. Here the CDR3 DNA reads TGTGCCACCAGTTTGGGTTTATCCTATGGCTACACCTTC. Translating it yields CATSLGLSYGYTF.

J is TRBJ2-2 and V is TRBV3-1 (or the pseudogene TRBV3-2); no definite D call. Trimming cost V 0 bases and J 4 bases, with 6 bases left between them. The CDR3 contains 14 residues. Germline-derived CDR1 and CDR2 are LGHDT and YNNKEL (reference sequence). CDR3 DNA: TGTGCCAGCAGCCAAGAAATCGTCACCGGGGAGCTGTTTTTT. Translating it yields CASSQEIVTGELFF.

CDR3 in DNA: TGCGCCAGCAGCTTGGGCTGGGACAGAGAGTATTTT. Protein: CASSLGWDREYF. V gene TRBV5-1 combines with J gene TRBJ2-3; 7 nucleotides match TRBD1. Trimming took 0 bases from V and 13 from J; bases not matched to a gene: 5. Germline V gives CDR1 SGHRS, CDR2 YFSETQ. The CDR3 is made up of 12 amino acids.

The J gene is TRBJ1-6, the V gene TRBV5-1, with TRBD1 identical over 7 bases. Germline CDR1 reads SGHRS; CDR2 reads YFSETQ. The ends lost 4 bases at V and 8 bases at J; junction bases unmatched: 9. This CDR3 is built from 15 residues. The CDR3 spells CASSLGGRGYSPLHF. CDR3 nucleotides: TGCGCCAGCAGCCTCGGGGGCAGGGGGTATTCACCCCTCCACTTT.

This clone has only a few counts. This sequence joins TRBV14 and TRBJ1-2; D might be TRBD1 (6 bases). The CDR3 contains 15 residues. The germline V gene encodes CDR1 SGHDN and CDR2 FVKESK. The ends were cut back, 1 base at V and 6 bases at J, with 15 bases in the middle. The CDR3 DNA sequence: TGTGCCAGCAGCCAAGGAGGGGGTTTTTACAATGGCTACACCTTC. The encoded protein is CASSQGGGFYNGYTF.

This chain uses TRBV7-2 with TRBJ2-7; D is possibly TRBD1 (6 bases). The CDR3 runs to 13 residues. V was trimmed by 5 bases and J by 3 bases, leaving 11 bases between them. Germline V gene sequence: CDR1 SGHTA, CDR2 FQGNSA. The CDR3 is CASSPRDNYEQYF. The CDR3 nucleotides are TGTGCCAGCAGCCCCCGGGACAACTACGAGCAGTACTTC.